Listed below are T cell receptor beta chains from one sample, sequenced in a study of molecular identifiers for immune sequencing clone quantification. Each CDR3 protein gets one entry after TCRdb re-called the PCR reads with MiXCR. The repertoire consists of about 60,000 distinct CDR3 sequences, with about a sixth occurring once and the leading ten covering approximately 1.6%. The sample was naive CD8+ T cells from blood, with Jurkat cell RNA spiked in. The receptors shown here come from a human donor in good health. Some libraries in this study had Jurkat cell RNA spiked in. The CDR3 runs from the conserved cysteine through the conserved F or W. Fields, in order: V gene, clone size, CDR3 length, D gene, J gene, CDR3 DNA, CDR3 protein. The D gene is left open where the match is weak. Where a row states a size, it is once, few, many or the class of an expanded clone; other rows omit it.

>TRBV7-3|many|13|NA|TRBJ2-3
TGTGCCAGCGGTGTGGGCGCCACAGATACGCAGTATTTT
CASGVGATDTQYF
>TRBV6-1|NA|15|NA|TRBJ1-1
TGTGCCAGCACTCCCAGGTCTAAAGTCGGGGCTGAAGCTTTCTTT
CASTPRSKVGAEAFF
>TRBV20-1|many|17|NA|TRBJ2-7
TGCAGTGCTAGAGATTATTCGTCCGAGCAGGGTAACTACGAGCAGTACTTC
CSARDYSSEQGNYEQYF
>TRBV7-2|NA|13|NA|TRBJ2-1
TGTGCCAGCAGCTTAGCGGGGCTGGGTGAGCAGTTCTTC
CASSLAGLGEQFF
>TRBV19|NA|14|NA|TRBJ2-1
TGTGCCAGTAGTTGGGGGACTGGCGGCAATGAGCAGTTCTTC
CASSWGTGGNEQFF
>TRBV10-2|many|15|NA|TRBJ2-6
TGCGCCAGCAGTGAGGCTTACTCTGGGGCCAACGTCCTGACTTTC
CASSEAYSGANVLTF
>TRBV20-1|many|13|TRBD2|TRBJ2-7
TGCAGTGCTAGAGCGCAGGGAGGGTACGAGCAGTACTTC
CSARAQGGYEQYF
>TRBV11-2|many|17|TRBD1|TRBJ2-5
TGTGCCAGCAGCTTAGATCGCCGGGACAGGGGGAGAGAGACCCAGTACTTC
CASSLDRRDRGRETQYF
>TRBV14|many|17|NA|TRBJ2-3
TGTGCCAGCAATCGGGGAGACTCCCATCAAAGCACAGATACGCAGTATTTT
CASNRGDSHQSTDTQYF
>TRBV6-1|NA|15|TRBD2|TRBJ2-7
TGTGCCAGCAGTGGCGGACTAGCGGGAGACCTCGAGCAGTACTTC
CASSGGLAGDLEQYF
>TRBV29-1|many|13|TRBD1|TRBJ2-2
TGCAGCGTAAGGACAGGCGACGCCGGGGAGCTGTTTTTT
CSVRTGDAGELFF
>TRBV20-1|few|15|TRBD2|TRBJ2-1
TGCAGTGCTAGAGATCCAGGACTAGCGGGATATGAGCAGTTCTTC
CSARDPGLAGYEQFF
>TRBV27|NA|17|NA|TRBJ2-2
TGTGCCACCCCCCATCCGGCACCGGGACTCCACACCGGGGAGCTGTTTTTT
CATPHPAPGLHTGELFF
>TRBV7-9|many|13|NA|TRBJ2-5
TGTGCCAGCACCGCAGGGGTTGGAGAGACCCAGTACTTC
CASTAGVGETQYF
>TRBV4-1|many|15|TRBD2|TRBJ2-7
TGCGCCAGCAGCCGGACTAGCGAGAATTACTACGAGCAGTACTTC
CASSRTSENYYEQYF
>TRBV3-1|many|13|NA|TRBJ2-7
TGTGCCAGCAGCCTGGACGGGAGATACGAGCAGTACTTC
CASSLDGRYEQYF
>TRBV7-6|many|15|NA|TRBJ1-1
TGTGCCAGCAGCTTGGTTTCGGGGGAGGGGACTGAAGCTTTCTTT
CASSLVSGEGTEAFF
>TRBV23-1|NA|16|NA|TRBJ1-1
TGCGCCAGCAGGAGACAGGCCACTCAAGAAGACACTGAAGCTTTCTTT
CASRRQATQEDTEAFF
>TRBV29-1|few|15|TRBD1|TRBJ2-3
TGCAGCGTTGAACGGACAGGTGAGGGCACAGATACGCAGTATTTT
CSVERTGEGTDTQYF
>TRBV27|once|13|NA|TRBJ1-1
TGTGCCAGCAGTTTAACCGGGACCGTAGAAGCTTTCTTT
CASSLTGTVEAFF
>TRBV7-8|many|16|NA|TRBJ1-4
TGTGCCAGCAGCTTAGCGGTGGCCCTGGGGAATGAAAAACTGTTTTTT
CASSLAVALGNEKLFF
>TRBV7-9|NA|16|TRBD1|TRBJ1-2
TGTGCCAGCAGCCAGCTCGGGACAGGGCTAGGCTATGGCTACACCTTC
CASSQLGTGLGYGYTF
>TRBV7-6|many|14|NA|TRBJ2-3
TGTGCCAGCAGCGCCGTCGGACCCACAGATACGCAGTATTTT
CASSAVGPTDTQYF
>TRBV4-1|few|14|NA|TRBJ2-7
TGCGCCGGCAGCCAAGATGTAGCGGAATACGAGCAGTACTTC
CAGSQDVAEYEQYF
>TRBV12-3/TRBV12-4|many|15|TRBD2|TRBJ2-3
TGTGCCAGCAGTTCCCTAGCGGGAGCGACAGATACGCAGTATTTT
CASSSLAGATDTQYF
>TRBV5-1|many|15|NA|TRBJ2-5
TGCGCCAGCAGCTTGGATCCGGGGGTGGCGGAGACCCAGTACTTC
CASSLDPGVAETQYF
>TRBV7-9|many|13|TRBD1|TRBJ2-7
TGTGCCAGCAGCCCGGGACAGTCATACGAGCAGTACTTC
CASSPGQSYEQYF
>TRBV11-2|many|17|TRBD2|TRBJ2-7
TGTGCCAGCAGCTTGCCGGGACTAGCGGGAGGCTCCTACGAGCAGTACTTC
CASSLPGLAGGSYEQYF
>TRBV7-2|many|16|TRBD1|TRBJ2-5
TGTGCCAGCAGCGAGGTCGGACAGGGGGCTTTGGAGACCCAGTACTTC
CASSEVGQGALETQYF
>TRBV7-9|many|18|TRBD1|TRBJ2-1
TGTGCCAGCAGCTCGTCCCCGGGGGCGGACAGGGCCTACAATGAGCAGTTCTTC
CASSSSPGADRAYNEQFF
>TRBV15|many|14|NA|TRBJ2-3
TGTGCCACCAGCAGAGCGCTAGACACAGATACGCAGTATTTT
CATSRALDTDTQYF
>TRBV20-1|few|13|NA|TRBJ2-7
TGCAGTGCTAGAGTCCTATTGGCCTACGAGCAGTACTTC
CSARVLLAYEQYF
>TRBV7-8|many|13|NA|TRBJ2-1
TGTGCCAGCAGCCCGACAGCTTACAATGAGCAGTTCTTC
CASSPTAYNEQFF
>TRBV6-5|many|16|NA|TRBJ1-1
TGTGCCAGCAGTTACTCGACTGGCAGGGGTGACACTGAAGCTTTCTTT
CASSYSTGRGDTEAFF
>TRBV4-1|many|13|NA|TRBJ2-1
TGCGCCAGCAGCCAAGCCTCCTACAATGAGCAGTTCTTC
CASSQASYNEQFF
>TRBV5-6|NA|13|NA|TRBJ1-4
TGTGCCAGCAGCTTGGTCACTAATGAAAAACTGTTTTTT
CASSLVTNEKLFF
>TRBV9|many|14|NA|TRBJ2-3
TGTGCCAGCAGCGTAGGGCGGCTCACAGATACGCAGTATTTT
CASSVGRLTDTQYF
>TRBV29-1|many|12|NA|TRBJ1-2
TGCAGCGGTAGGACGCAGGCGGATGACTACACCTTC
CSGRTQADDYTF